Shown below are 9 T cell receptor beta chains from a single sample sequenced in a study of shared T cell receptors in the human thymus (dated by TCRdb to about 2021). The library was made by the immunoSEQ multiplex PCR assay. The table was pulled from immuneACCESS by TCRdb, which kept in-frame rearrangements only. Such tables lose some clones; where checked, under half of the loss comes from unresolved V genes, and the rest has no known cause. The sample has about 380,000 clones on record, 95% of them singletons. The top ten clonotypes cover approximately 0.02% of the sample. Sample: thymocytes. These receptors originate from a human donor.

The V and J genes are TRBV28 and TRBJ2-7; no clear D. The germline V and J ends were trimmed by 2 bases and 7 bases, with 6 bases remaining between them. Germline V CDR1 and CDR2: MDHEN, SYDVKM. This CDR3 has 11 amino acids. The DNA for the CDR3 is TGTGCCAGCAGTTTAGGCAGGGAGCAGTACTTC. This translates into CASSLGREQYF.

The V and J genes are TRBV4-2 and TRBJ2-5; D not resolved. The CDR3 runs 16 residues. V lost 5 bases to trimming and J lost 1 base, with 17 bases between them. Germline CDR1 is LGHNA and CDR2 is YNFKEQ. The CDR3 region has the DNA TGTGCCAGCAGCTCACGTTTATGGCAGACCCAAGAGACCCAGTACTTC. Encoded protein: CASSSRLWQTQETQYF.

J is TRBJ1-4 and V is TRBV6-1; D unresolved. This CDR3 spans 14 amino acids. The germline CDR1 and CDR2 sequences are MNHNS and SASEGT. V was cut by 3 bases and J by 1 base, with 6 bases left in between. CDR3 in DNA: TGTGCCAGCAGTGAGGGGAGAACTAATGAAAAACTGTTTTTT. Translating it yields CASSEGRTNEKLFF.

V is TRBV6-1 and J is TRBJ2-2; TRBD1 agrees at 8 bases. This CDR3 has 18 amino acids. Germline assignment: CDR1 MNHNS and CDR2 SASEGT. The junction had 10 bases not matched to a gene; V was cut back by 4 bases and J by 0 bases. The CDR3 nucleotides are TGTGCCAGCAGTGCTTGGGACAGGAGGACCACGAACACCGGGGAGCTGTTTTTT. Protein product: CASSAWDRRTTNTGELFF.

The chain links TRBV10-3 to TRBJ2-3; 9 bases are a match to TRBD2. Germline CDR1 is ENHRY and CDR2 is SYGVKD. The V segment lost 0 bases and the J segment 0 bases; nucleotides outside the gene matches: 7. The CDR3 is 18 amino acids. CDR3 nucleotide sequence: TGTGCCATCAGTGAGTCGAAGGGCACTAGCGGGAGCACAGATACGCAGTATTTT. Translated: CAISESKGTSGSTDTQYF.

This rearrangement joins TRBV13 to TRBJ2-5, with 8 bases matching TRBD1. The better agreement between TRBJ2-7 and the DNA end casts doubt on the J call. The CDR3 totals 18 residues. Germline CDR1 and CDR2: PRHDT and FYEKMQ (reference sequence). Here the CDR3 DNA reads TGTGCCAGCAGCTTGACGAAGACCCGGGACAGGTCATCCTACGAGCAGTACTTC. Its protein is CASSLTKTRDRSSYEQYF.

This chain joins TRBV18 and TRBJ1-5; 7 nucleotides match TRBD1. The CDR3 spans 15 residues. The ends lost 8 bases at V and 0 bases at J; junction bases unmatched: 7. Germline CDR1 KGHSH, CDR2 LQKENI. The CDR3 protein is CASDREGHSNQPQHF. As DNA, the CDR3 is TGTGCCAGCGACAGGGAGGGCCATAGCAATCAGCCCCAGCATTTT.

The rearrangement joins TRBV5-5 to TRBJ1-2; 9 positions match TRBD1. Unmatched junction bases numbered 7, after V lost 4 bases and J lost 6 bases. The CDR3 runs to 14 residues. Germline-derived CDR1 and CDR2 are SGHKS and YYEKEE (reference sequence). The CDR3 is CASSPTGGVHGYTF. In nucleotides, the CDR3 is TGTGCCAGCAGCCCCACAGGGGGCGTTCATGGCTACACCTTC.

The CDR3 sequence: CASSEALDRGPCNGGYTF. The CDR3 coding sequence is TGTGCCAGCAGTGAAGCGCTGGACAGGGGGCCTTGTAACGGTGGCTACACCTTC. The chain is built from TRBV6-1 and TRBJ1-2; 11 bases fit TRBD1. CDR3 length: 18 amino acids. Germline lookup yields CDR1 MNHNS and CDR2 SASEGT. The V gene end was trimmed by 0 bases and the J gene end by 7 bases; junction bases not matched to a gene: 13.